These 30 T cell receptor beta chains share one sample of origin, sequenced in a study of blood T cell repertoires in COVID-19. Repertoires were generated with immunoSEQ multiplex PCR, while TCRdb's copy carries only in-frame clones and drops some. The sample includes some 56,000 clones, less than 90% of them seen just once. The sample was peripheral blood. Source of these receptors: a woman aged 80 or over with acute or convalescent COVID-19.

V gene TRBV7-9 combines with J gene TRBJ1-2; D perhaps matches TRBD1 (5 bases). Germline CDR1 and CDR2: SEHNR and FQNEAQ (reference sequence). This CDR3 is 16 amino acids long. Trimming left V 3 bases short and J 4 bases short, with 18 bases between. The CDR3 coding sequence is TGTGCCAGCAGCTTTAGTTCGGACACCAGATCCTATGGCTACACCTTC. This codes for CASSFSSDTRSYGYTF.

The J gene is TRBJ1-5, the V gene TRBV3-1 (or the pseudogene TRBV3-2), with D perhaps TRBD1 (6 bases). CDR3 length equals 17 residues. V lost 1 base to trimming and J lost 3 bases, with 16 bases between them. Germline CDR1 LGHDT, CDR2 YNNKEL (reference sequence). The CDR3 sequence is CASSQGFMGANNQPQHF. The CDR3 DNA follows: TGTGCCAGCAGCCAAGGGTTCATGGGGGCCAACAATCAGCCCCAGCATTTT.

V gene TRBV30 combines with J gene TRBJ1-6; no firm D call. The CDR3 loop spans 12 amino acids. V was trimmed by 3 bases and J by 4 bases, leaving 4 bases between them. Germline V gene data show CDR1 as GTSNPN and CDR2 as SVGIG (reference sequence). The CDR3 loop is CAWRRYNSPLHF. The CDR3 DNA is TGTGCCTGGAGGAGGTATAATTCACCCCTCCACTTT.

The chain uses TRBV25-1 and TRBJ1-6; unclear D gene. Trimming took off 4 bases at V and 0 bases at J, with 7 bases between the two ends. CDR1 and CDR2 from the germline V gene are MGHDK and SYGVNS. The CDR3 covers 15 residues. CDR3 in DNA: TGTGCCAGCAGTGGAAGGAGCTCCTATAATTCACCCCTCCACTTT. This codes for CASSGRSSYNSPLHF.

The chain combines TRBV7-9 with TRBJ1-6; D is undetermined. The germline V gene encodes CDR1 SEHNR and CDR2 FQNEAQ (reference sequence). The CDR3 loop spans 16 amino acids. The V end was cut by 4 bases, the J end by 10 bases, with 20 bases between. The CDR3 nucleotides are TGTGCCAGCAGCTCCAAAACCCAGGCCACTGACTCACCCCTCCACTTT. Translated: CASSSKTQATDSPLHF.

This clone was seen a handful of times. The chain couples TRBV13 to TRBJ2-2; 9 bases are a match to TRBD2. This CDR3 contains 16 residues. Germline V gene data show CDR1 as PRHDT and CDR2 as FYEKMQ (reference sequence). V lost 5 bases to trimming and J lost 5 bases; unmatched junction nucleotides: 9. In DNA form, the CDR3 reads TGTGCCAGCAGCCTACCGAGTAGCGGGGGAACCGGGGAGCTGTTTTTT. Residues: CASSLPSSGGTGELFF.

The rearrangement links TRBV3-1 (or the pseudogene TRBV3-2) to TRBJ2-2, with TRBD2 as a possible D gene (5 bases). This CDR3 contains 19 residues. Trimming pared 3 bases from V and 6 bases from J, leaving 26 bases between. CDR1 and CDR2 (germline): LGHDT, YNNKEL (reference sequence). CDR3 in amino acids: CASSHPMSHGIVRAGELFF. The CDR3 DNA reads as TGTGCCAGCAGCCATCCCATGTCGCACGGGATAGTAAGAGCCGGGGAGCTGTTTTTT.

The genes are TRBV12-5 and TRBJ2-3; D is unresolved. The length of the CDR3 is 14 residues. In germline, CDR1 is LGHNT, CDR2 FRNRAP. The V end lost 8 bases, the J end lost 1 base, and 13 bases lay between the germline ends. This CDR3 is CASRQRQGTDTQYF. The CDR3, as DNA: TGTGCTAGTCGACAACGGCAGGGCACAGATACGCAGTATTTT. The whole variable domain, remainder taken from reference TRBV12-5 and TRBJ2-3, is DARVTQTPRHKVTEMGQEVTMRCQPILGHNTVFWYRQTMMQGLELLAYFRNRAPLDDSGMPKDRFSAEMPDATLATLKIQPSEPRDSAVYFCASRQRQGTDTQYFGPGTRLTVL.

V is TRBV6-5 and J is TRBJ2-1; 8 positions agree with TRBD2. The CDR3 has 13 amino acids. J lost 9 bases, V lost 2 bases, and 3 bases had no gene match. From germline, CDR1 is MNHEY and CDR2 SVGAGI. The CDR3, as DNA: TGTGCCAGCAGTTACGCGGGGGGCGGTGAGCAGTTCTTC. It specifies CASSYAGGGEQFF.

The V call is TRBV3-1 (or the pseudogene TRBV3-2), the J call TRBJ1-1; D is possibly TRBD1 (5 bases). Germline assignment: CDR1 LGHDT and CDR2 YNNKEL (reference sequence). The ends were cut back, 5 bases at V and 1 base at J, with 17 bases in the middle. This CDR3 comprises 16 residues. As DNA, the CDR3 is TGTGCCAGCAGCGGCGGGGCAGGTCATAAGAACACTGAAGCTTTCTTT. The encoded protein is CASSGGAGHKNTEAFF.

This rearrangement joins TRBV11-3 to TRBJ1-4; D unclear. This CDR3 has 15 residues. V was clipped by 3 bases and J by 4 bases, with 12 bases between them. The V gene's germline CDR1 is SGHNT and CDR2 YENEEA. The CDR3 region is CASSFGQDYNEKLFF. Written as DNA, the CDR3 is TGTGCCAGCAGCTTTGGGCAGGACTATAATGAAAAACTGTTTTTT.

This chain's CDR3 is CASSLAGRFGYTF. CDR3 sequence (DNA): TGTGCCAGCAGTTTAGCGGGGAGGTTTGGCTACACCTTC. The gene calls are TRBV12-3 or TRBV12-4 and TRBJ1-2; D unclear. Trimming removed 0 bases at V and 7 bases at J, with 9 bases between. This CDR3 is built from 13 residues.

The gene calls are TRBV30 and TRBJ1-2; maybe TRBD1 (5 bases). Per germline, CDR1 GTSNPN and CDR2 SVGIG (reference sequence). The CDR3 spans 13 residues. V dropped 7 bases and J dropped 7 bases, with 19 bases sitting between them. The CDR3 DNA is TGTGCCTCAGGACACCTTAGCGGGAGTGGCTACACCTTC. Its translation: CASGHLSGSGYTF. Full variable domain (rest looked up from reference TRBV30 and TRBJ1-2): SQTIHQWPATLVQPVGSPLSLECTVEGTSNPNLYWYRQAAGRGLQLLFYSVGIGQISSEVPQNLSASRPQDRQFILSSKKLLLSDSGFYLCASGHLSGSGYTFGSGTRLTVV.

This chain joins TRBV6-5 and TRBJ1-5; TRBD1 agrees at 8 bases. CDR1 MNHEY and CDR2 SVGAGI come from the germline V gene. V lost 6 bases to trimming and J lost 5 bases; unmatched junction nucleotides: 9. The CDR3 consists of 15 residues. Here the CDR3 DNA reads TGTGCCAGCAGCACGCGCGGACAGGGAGATCAGCCCCAGCATTTT. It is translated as CASSTRGQGDQPQHF.

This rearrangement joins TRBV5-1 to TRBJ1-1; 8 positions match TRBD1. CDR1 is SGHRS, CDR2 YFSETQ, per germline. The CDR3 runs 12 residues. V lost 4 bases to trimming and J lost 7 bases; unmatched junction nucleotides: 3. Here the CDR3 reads CASSVDRDEAFF. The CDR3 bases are TGCGCCAGCAGCGTGGACAGGGATGAAGCTTTCTTT.

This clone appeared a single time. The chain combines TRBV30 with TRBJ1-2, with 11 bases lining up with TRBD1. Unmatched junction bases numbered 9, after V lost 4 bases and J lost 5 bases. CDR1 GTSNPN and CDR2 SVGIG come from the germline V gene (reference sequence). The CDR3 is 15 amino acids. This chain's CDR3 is CAWTTGTGGLYGYTF. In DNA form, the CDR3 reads TGTGCCTGGACTACCGGGACAGGGGGTTTGTATGGCTACACCTTC.

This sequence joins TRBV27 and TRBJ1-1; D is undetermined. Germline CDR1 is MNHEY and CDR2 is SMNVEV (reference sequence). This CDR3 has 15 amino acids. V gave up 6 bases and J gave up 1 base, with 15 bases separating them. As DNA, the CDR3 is TGTGCCAGCAGACCATCGCCGAGGTCGAACACTGAAGCTTTCTTT. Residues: CASRPSPRSNTEAFF.

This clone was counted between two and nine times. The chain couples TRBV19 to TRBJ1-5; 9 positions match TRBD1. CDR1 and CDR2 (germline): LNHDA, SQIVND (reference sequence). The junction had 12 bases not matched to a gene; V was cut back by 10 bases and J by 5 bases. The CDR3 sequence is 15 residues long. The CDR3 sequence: CATHLDGTGYQPQHF. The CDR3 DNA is TGTGCCACTCACCTGGATGGGACAGGGTATCAGCCCCAGCATTTT.

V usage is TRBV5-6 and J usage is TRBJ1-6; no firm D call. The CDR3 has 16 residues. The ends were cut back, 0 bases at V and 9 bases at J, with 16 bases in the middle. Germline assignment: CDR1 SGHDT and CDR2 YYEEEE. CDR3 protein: CASSLGPGSAGSPLHF. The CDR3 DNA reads TGTGCCAGCAGCTTGGGGCCGGGCTCCGCGGGTTCACCCCTCCACTTT.

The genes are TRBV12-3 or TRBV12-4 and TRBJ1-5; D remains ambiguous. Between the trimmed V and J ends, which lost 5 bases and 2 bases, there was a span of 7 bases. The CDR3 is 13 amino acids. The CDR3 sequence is CASSTSGNQPQHF. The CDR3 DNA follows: TGTGCCAGCAGTACCAGTGGCAATCAGCCCCAGCATTTT.

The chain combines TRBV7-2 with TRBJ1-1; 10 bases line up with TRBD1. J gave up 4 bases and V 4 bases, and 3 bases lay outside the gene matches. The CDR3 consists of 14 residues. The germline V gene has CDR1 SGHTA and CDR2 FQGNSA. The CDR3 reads CASSSTGGITEAFF. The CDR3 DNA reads TGTGCCAGCAGCTCGACAGGGGGCATCACTGAAGCTTTCTTT.

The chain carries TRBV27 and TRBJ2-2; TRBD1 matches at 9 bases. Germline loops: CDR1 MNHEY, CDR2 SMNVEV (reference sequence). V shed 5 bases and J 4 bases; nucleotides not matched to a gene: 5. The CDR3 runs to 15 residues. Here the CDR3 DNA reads TGTGCCAGCAGTATCATGGGACAGGGCACCGGGGAGCTGTTTTTT. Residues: CASSIMGQGTGELFF.

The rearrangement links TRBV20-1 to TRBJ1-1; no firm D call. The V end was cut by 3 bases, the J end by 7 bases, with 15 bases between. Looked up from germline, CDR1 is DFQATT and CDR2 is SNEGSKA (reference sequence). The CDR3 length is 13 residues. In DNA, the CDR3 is TGCAGTGCTAGTTGGGCCGGTTCGGTTGAAGCTTTCTTT. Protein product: CSASWAGSVEAFF.

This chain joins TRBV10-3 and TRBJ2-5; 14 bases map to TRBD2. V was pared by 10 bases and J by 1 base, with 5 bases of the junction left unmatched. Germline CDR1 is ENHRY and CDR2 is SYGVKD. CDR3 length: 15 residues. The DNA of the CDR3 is TGTGCCACCTCGGGGACTAGCGGGGGCCAAGAGACCCAGTACTTC. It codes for CATSGTSGGQETQYF.

DNA of the CDR3: TGTGCCAGCAGTTACGCCGGGACTAGCGGGAAGCAGTTCTTC. Protein sequence: CASSYAGTSGKQFF. The chain uses TRBV6-5 and TRBJ2-1; 13 nucleotides line up with TRBD2. CDR1 is MNHEY, CDR2 SVGAGI, per germline. Trimming at V came to 2 bases and at J to 11 bases, leaving 3 bases not matched to a gene. This CDR3 has 14 amino acids.

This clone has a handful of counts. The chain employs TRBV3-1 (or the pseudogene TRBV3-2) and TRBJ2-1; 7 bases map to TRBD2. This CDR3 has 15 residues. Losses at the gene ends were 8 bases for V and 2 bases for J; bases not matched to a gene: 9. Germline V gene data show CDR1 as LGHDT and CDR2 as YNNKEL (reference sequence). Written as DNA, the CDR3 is TGTGCCAGCCGAACCAGCGGGGCCACCTACAATGAGCAGTTCTTC. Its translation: CASRTSGATYNEQFF.

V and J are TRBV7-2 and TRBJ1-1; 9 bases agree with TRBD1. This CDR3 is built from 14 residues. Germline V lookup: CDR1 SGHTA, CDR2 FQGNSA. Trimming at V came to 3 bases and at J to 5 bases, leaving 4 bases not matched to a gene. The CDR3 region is CASSFRQGGTEAFF. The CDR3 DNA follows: TGTGCCAGCAGCTTCCGACAGGGGGGGACTGAAGCTTTCTTT.

The CDR3 region has the DNA TGCGCCAGCAGCCAAGAGCCTGACAGGGGGAGGCCGGGTGAAAAACTGTTTTTT. The encoded protein is CASSQEPDRGRPGEKLFF. The genes are TRBV4-1 and TRBJ1-4, with 9 nucleotides matching TRBD1. Germline V gene sequence: CDR1 MGHRA, CDR2 YSYEKL. The CDR3 is 18 residues long. The ends lost 0 bases at V and 7 bases at J; junction bases unmatched: 12.

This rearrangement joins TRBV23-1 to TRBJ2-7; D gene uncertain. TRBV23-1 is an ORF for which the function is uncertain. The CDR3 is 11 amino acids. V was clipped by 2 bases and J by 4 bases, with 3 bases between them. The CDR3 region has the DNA TGCGCCAGCAGTCAACCGTACGAGCAGTACTTC. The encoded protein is CASSQPYEQYF.

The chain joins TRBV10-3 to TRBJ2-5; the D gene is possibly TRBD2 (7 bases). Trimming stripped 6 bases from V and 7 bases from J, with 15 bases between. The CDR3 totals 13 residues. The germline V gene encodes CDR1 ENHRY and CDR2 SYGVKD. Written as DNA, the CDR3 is TGTGCCATCAGCGTCCCGGGGGGCAGGACCCAGTACTTC. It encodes CAISVPGGRTQYF.